This TCR beta chain was identified in a study of cytomegalovirus exposure and HLA in healthy donors. Broader study findings: An analysis that was carried out later associated some 17,000 TCR beta sequences with HLA alleles at 0.05 false discovery rate.

Primers: 60 Vbeta forward and 13 Jbeta reverse. TCRdb's table, derived via immunoSEQ multiplex PCR, lists solely in-frame clones and lacks some. The repertoire holds 110,000 to 150,000 clones, with 75% to 80% as singletons. Remarks on this clone: Its antigen is not identified.

V was clipped by 2 bases and J by 3 bases, with 18 bases between them. The V gene's germline CDR1 is SGHRS and CDR2 YFSETQ. The CDR3 covers 16 residues. Specimen: PBMCs. V is TRBV5-1 and J is TRBJ2-7; tentatively, D is TRBD2 (5 bases). The receptor's source is a woman between 50 and 59 years old in good health and CMV-seronegative. This chain's CDR3 is CASSLTAGQVIYEQYF. The DNA for the CDR3 is TGCGCCAGCAGCTTAACCGCGGGCCAGGTGATCTACGAGCAGTACTTC.